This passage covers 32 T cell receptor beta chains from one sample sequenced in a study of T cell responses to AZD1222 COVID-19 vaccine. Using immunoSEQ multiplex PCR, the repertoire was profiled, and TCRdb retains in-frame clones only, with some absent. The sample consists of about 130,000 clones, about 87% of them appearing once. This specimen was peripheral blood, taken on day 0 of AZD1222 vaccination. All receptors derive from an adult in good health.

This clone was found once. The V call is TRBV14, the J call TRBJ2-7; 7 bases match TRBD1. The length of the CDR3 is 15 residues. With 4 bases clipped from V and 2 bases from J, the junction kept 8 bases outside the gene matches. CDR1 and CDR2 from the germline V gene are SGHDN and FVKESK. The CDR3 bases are TGTGCCAGCAGCCGGATGACAGGGCGGGCCTACGAGCAGTACTTC. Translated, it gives CASSRMTGRAYEQYF.

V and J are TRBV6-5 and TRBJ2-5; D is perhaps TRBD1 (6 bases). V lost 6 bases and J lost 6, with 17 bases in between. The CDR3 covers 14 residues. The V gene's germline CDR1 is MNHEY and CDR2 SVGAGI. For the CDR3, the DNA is TGTGCCAGCAGCTCCTTTGGGGGCAAAAAGACCCAGTACTTC. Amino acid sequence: CASSSFGGKKTQYF.

The CDR3: CATSDGPLTSGRGNEQFF. CDR3 DNA: TGTGCCACCAGTGATGGCCCGCTAACTAGCGGGAGGGGCAATGAGCAGTTCTTC. This sequence joins TRBV24-1 and TRBJ2-1, with 13 bases fitting TRBD2. The CDR3 is 18 amino acids. Germline CDR1 is KGHDR and CDR2 is SFDVKD. Trimming at V came to 3 bases and at J to 6 bases, leaving 10 bases not matched to a gene.

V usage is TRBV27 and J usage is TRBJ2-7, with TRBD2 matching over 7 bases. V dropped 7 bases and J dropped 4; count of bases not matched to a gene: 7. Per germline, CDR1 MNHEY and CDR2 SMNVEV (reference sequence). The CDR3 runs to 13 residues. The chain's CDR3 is CASMTGGSYEQYF. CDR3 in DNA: TGTGCCAGCATGACGGGAGGATCTTACGAGCAGTACTTC.

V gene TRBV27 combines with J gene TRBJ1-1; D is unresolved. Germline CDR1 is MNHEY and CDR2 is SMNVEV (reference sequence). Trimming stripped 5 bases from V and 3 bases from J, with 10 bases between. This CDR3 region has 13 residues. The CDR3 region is CASSQGRDTEAFF. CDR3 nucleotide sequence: TGTGCCAGCAGTCAAGGACGGGACACTGAAGCTTTCTTT.

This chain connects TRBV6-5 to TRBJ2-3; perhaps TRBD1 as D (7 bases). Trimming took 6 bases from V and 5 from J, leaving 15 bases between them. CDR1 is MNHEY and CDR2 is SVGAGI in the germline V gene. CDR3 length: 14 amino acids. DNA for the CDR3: TGTGCCAGCAGCCGACAGGGAGGTATAGATACGCAGTATTTT. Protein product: CASSRQGGIDTQYF.

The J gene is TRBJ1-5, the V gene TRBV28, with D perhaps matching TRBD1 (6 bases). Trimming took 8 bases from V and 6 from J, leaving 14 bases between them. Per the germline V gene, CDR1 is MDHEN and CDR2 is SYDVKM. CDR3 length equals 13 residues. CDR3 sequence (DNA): TGTGCCAGCCCTGGGGGGCCGGGTCAGCCCCAGCATTTT. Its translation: CASPGGPGQPQHF.

The CDR3 spells CASSPGVAGGEQYF. In DNA form, the CDR3 reads TGCGCCAGCAGCCCCGGGGTAGCGGGCGGAGAGCAGTACTTC. The chain has TRBV10-2 and TRBJ2-7; TRBD2 matches 7 bases. The CDR3 is 14 residues long. The germline V gene has CDR1 WSHSY and CDR2 SAAADI. The trim removed 6 bases at V and 7 bases at J, leaving 12 bases unmatched.

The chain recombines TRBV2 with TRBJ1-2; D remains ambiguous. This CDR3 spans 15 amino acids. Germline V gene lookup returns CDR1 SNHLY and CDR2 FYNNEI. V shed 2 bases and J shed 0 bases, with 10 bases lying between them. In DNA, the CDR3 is TGTGCCAGCAGTGAACCCCTGGGCACTAACTATGGCTACACCTTC. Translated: CASSEPLGTNYGYTF. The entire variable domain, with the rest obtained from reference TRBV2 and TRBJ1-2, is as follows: EPEVTQTPSHQVTQMGQEVILRCVPISNHLYFYWYRQILGQKVEFLVSFYNNEISEKSEIFDDQFSVERPDGSNFTLKIRSTKLEDSAMYFCASSEPLGTNYGYTFGSGTRLTVV.

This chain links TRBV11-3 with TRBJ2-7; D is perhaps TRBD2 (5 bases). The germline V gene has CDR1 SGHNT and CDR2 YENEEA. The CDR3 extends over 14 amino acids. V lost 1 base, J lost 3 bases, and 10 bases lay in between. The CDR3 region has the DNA TGTGCCAGCAGCTTAGCGGGATCGGGCTACGAGCAGTACTTC. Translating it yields CASSLAGSGYEQYF.

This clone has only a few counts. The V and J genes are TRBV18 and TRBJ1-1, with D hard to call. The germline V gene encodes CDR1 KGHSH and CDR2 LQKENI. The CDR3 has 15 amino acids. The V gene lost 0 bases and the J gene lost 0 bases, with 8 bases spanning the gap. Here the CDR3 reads CASSPPAGMNTEAFF. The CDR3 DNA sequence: TGTGCCAGCTCACCACCGGCAGGCATGAACACTGAAGCTTTCTTT.

CDR3 protein: CASSLEGTRFYGYTF. DNA for the CDR3: TGCGCCAGCAGCTTGGAGGGCACACGATTCTATGGCTACACCTTC. This sequence joins TRBV5-1 and TRBJ1-2; the D is unclear. Germline V gene data show CDR1 as SGHRS and CDR2 as YFSETQ. CDR3 length: 15 residues. Trimming removed 0 bases from V and 4 bases from J, with 13 bases in between.

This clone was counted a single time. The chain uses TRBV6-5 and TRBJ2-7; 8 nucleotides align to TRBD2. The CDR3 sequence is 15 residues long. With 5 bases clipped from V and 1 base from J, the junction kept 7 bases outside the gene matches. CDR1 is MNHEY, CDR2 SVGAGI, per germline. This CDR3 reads CASSSRGGMSYEQYF. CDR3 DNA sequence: TGTGCCAGCAGTAGTCGGGGGGGGATGTCCTACGAGCAGTACTTC.

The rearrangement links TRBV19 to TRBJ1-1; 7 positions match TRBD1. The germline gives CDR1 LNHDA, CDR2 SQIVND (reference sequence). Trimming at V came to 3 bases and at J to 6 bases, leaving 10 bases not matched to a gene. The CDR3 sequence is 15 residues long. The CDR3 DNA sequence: TGTGCCAGTAGTATGGGTGACAGGGTGAGGCCTGAAGCTTTCTTT. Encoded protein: CASSMGDRVRPEAFF.

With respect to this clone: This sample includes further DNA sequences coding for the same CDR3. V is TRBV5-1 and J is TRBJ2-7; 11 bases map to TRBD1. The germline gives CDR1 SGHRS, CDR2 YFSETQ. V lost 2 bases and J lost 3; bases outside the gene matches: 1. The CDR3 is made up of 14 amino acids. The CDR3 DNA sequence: TGCGCCAGCAGCTTAGGGACAGGGGGCTACGAGCAGTACTTC. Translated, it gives CASSLGTGGYEQYF.

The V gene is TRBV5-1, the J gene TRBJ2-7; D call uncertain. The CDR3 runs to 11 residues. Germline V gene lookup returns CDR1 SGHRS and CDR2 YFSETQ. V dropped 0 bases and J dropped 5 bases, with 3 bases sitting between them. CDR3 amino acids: CASSLVDEQYF. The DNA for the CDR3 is TGCGCCAGCAGCTTGGTCGACGAGCAGTACTTC.

CDR3 coding DNA: TGTGCCATCAGTGAGGGAGGATCCTCTAGCACAGATACGCAGTATTTT. Protein: CAISEGGSSSTDTQYF. The rearrangement uses TRBV10-3 and TRBJ2-3, with a tentative D call TRBD2 (5 bases). Germline V gene data show CDR1 as ENHRY and CDR2 as SYGVKD. Trimming removed 2 bases at V and 0 bases at J, with 12 bases between. The CDR3 covers 16 residues.

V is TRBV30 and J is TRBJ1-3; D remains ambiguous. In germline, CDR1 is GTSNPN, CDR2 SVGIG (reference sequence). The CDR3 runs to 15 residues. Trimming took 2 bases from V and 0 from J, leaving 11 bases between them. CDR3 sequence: CAWSKGPLSGNTIYF. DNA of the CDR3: TGTGCCTGGAGTAAGGGCCCCCTCTCTGGAAACACCATATATTTT.

The CDR3 DNA reads as TGTGCCAGCTCACGGGACAGGGCGGCAACTAATGAAAAACTGTTTTTT. Protein sequence: CASSRDRAATNEKLFF. The rearrangement uses TRBV18 and TRBJ1-4; 9 bases are shared with TRBD1. CDR1 and CDR2 (germline): KGHSH, LQKENI. After removal of 4 bases from V and 0 bases from J, the junction contained 3 bases not matched to a gene. The CDR3 consists of 16 residues. Full variable domain (rest looked up from reference TRBV18 and TRBJ1-4): NAGVMQNPRHLVRRRGQEARLRCSPMKGHSHVYWYRQLPEEGLKFMVYLQKENIIDESGMPKERFSAEFPKEGPSILRIQQVVRGDSAAYFCASSRDRAATNEKLFFGSGTQLSVL.

CDR3 DNA sequence: TGTGCCAGCAGCGTAGCTGCGGGGCCGAATCAGCCCCAGCATTTT. Protein: CASSVAAGPNQPQHF. This sequence joins TRBV9 and TRBJ1-5; the D gene is possibly TRBD1 (5 bases). Deletions cut 0 bases from V and 4 bases from J, with 11 bases between. Germline CDR1 and CDR2: SGDLS and YYNGEE. CDR3 length: 15 residues.

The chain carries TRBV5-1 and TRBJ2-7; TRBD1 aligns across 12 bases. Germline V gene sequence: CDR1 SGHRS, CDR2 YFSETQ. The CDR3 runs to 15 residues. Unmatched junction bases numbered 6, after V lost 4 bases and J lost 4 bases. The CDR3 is CASSSMGQGAYEQYF. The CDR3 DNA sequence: TGCGCCAGCAGCAGCATGGGACAGGGGGCATACGAGCAGTACTTC. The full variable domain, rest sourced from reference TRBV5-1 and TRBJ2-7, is KAGVTQTPRYLIKTRGQQVTLSCSPISGHRSVSWYQQTPGQGLQFLFEYFSETQRNKGNFPGRFSGRQFSNSRSEMNVSTLELGDSALYLCASSSMGQGAYEQYFGPGTRLTVT.

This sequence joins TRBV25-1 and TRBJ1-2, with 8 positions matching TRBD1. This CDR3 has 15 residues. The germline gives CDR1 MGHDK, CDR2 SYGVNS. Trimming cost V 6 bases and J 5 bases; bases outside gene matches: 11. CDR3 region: CASSPVDRESYGYTF. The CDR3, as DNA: TGTGCCAGCAGCCCTGTGGACAGGGAGAGTTATGGCTACACCTTC.

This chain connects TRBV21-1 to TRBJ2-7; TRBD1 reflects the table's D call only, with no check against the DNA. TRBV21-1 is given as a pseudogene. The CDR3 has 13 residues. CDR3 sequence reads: CASSKAGSYEQYF. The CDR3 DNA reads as TGTGCCAGCAGCAAAGCGGGCTCTTACGAGCAGTACTTC.

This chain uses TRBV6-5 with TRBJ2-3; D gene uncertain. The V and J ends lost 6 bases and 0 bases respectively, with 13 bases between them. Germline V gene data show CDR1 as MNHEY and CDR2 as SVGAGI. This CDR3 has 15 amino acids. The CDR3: CASSQPGESTDTQYF. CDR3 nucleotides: TGTGCCAGCAGCCAACCAGGCGAAAGCACAGATACGCAGTATTTT.

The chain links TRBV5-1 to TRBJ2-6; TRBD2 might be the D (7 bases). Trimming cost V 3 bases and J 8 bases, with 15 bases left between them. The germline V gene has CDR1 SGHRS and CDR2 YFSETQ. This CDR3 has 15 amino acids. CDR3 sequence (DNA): TGCGCCAGCAGCTCCCAAGGGGGGGTGCCCAACGTCCTGACTTTC. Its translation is CASSSQGGVPNVLTF.

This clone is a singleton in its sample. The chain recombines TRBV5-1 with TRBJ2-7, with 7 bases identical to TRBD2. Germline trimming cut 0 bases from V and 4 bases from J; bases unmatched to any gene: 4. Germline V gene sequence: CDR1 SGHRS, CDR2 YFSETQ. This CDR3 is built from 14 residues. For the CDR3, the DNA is TGCGCCAGCAGCTTGGTCAATAGCGGGTACGAGCAGTACTTC. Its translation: CASSLVNSGYEQYF.

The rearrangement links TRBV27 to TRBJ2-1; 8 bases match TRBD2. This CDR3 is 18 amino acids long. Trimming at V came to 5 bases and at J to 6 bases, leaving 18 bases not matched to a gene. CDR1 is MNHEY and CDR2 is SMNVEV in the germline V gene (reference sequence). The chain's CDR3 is CASSLRHLAGPAANEQFF. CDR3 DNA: TGTGCCAGCAGTCTCCGGCACTTAGCGGGGCCCGCCGCCAATGAGCAGTTCTTC.

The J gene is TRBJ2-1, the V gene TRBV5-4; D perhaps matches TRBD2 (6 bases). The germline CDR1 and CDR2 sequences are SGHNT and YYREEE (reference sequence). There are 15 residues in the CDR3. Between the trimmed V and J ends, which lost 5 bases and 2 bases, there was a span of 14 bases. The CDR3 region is CASSGGSNTYNEQFF. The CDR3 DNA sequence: TGTGCCAGCAGTGGGGGGAGTAACACCTACAATGAGCAGTTCTTC. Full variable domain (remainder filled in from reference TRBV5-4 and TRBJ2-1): ETGVTQSPTHLIKTRGQQVTLRCSSQSGHNTVSWYQQALGQGPQFIFQYYREEENGRGNFPPRFSGLQFPNYSSELNVNALELDDSALYLCASSGGSNTYNEQFFGPGTRLTVL.

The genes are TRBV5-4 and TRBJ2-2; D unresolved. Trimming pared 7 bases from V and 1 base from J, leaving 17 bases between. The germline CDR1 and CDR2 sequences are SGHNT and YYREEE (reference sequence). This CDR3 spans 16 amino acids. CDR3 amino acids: CASGKADWVNTGELFF. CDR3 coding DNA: TGTGCCAGCGGGAAGGCAGACTGGGTGAACACCGGGGAGCTGTTTTTT.

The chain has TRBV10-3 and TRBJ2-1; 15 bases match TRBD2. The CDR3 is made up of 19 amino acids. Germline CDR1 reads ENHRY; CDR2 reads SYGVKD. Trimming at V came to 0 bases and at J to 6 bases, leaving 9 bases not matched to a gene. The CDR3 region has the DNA TGTGCCATCAGTGAGTCGTCCGGGACTAGCGGGGGGTTGGTCAATGAGCAGTTCTTC. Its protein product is CAISESSGTSGGLVNEQFF.

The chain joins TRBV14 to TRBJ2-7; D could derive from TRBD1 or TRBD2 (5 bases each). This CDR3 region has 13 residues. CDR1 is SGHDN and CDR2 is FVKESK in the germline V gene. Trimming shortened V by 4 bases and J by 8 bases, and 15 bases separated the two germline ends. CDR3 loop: CASSPAGAWKQYF. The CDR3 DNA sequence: TGTGCCAGCAGCCCGGCCGGGGCCTGGAAGCAGTACTTC.

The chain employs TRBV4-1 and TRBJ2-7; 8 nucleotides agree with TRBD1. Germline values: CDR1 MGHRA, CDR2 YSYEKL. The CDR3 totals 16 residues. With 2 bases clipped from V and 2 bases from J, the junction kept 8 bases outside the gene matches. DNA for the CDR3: TGCGCCAGCAGCCAAAGATTGATCAGGGGGCCCTACGAGCAGTACTTC. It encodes CASSQRLIRGPYEQYF.